The rows below give T cell receptor beta chains drawn from one sample of a study of T cells in localized non-small cell lung cancer. Sequencing was performed with immunoSEQ multiplex PCR; in TCRdb, only in-frame clones are kept and a portion is missing. Here the sample spans about 48,000 clones, around 77% being singletons. Sequenced material: peripheral blood, taken before any cancer treatment. These receptor sequences come from a man aged 35 to 69 with stage I squamous cell lung carcinoma. CDR3s include the opening cysteine and the closing phenylalanine or tryptophan. The D gene is left open where the match is weak. The size field is filled for only some rows; it gives once, few, many or a size class.

>TRBV19|TRBJ2-1|TRBD1|NA
CASSPWTGDNEQFF
TGTGCCAGTAGTCCATGGACAGGAGACAATGAGCAGTTCTTC
>TRBV27|TRBJ1-1|NA|NA
CASSDFGRGNTEAFF
TGTGCCAGCTCCGACTTCGGTCGAGGGAACACTGAAGCTTTCTTT
>TRBV4-2|TRBJ2-3|TRBD2|NA
CASSRYPSGGATDTQYF
TGTGCCAGCAGCCGCTACCCGAGCGGGGGGGCCACAGATACGCAGTATTTT
>TRBV7-8|TRBJ1-6|TRBD1|once
CASSLMGQGISPLHF
TGTGCCAGCAGCTTAATGGGACAGGGAATTTCACCCCTCCACTTT
>TRBV18|TRBJ2-7|NA|NA
CASSPGGQLAEQYF
TGTGCCAGCTCCCCGGGGGGACAGTTAGCCGAGCAGTACTTC
>TRBV7-9|TRBJ2-7|NA|NA
CASSPSAGGYEQYF
TGTGCCAGCAGCCCAAGTGCCGGGGGCTACGAGCAGTACTTC
>TRBV5-1|TRBJ1-1|TRBD1|few
CASSSLYRDRNTEAFF
TGCGCCAGCAGCTCTCTCTATCGGGACAGGAACACTGAAGCTTTCTTT
>TRBV11-2|TRBJ1-5|TRBD1|NA
CASSPFQGAGQPQHF
TGTGCCAGCAGCCCATTCCAGGGGGCAGGGCAGCCCCAGCATTTT
>TRBV6-6|TRBJ1-1|NA|once
CASSYRKSEAFF
TGTGCCAGCAGTTACCGGAAATCTGAAGCTTTCTTT
>TRBV21-1|TRBJ1-3|NA|few
CASSKEGRVDTIYF
TGTGCCAGCAGCAAAGAGGGCAGGGTGGACACCATATATTTT
>TRBV5-1|TRBJ1-2|TRBD1|few
CASSLRQGANYGYTF
TGCGCCAGCAGCTTGAGGCAGGGGGCTAACTATGGCTACACCTTC
>TRBV6-1|TRBJ1-2|NA|NA
CASTWTEGYGYTF
TGTGCCAGCACCTGGACAGAAGGCTATGGCTACACCTTC
>TRBV5-1|TRBJ2-1|NA|NA
CASSPGAGTYNEQFF
TGCGCCAGCAGCCCAGGCGCGGGAACCTACAATGAGCAGTTCTTC
>TRBV15|TRBJ1-1|NA|once
CATSRDHGGLNTEAFF
TGTGCCACCAGCAGAGATCATGGGGGGTTGAACACTGAAGCTTTCTTT
>TRBV5-4|TRBJ2-7|NA|few
CASSSSLTSPLFIYEQYF
TGTGCCAGCAGCAGTTCACTGACATCCCCTCTTTTTATCTACGAGCAGTACTTC
>TRBV11-3|TRBJ1-2|NA|NA
CASSSGDYGYTF
TGTGCCAGCAGCTCAGGGGACTATGGCTACACCTTC
>TRBV28|TRBJ1-4|TRBD1|NA
CASSFPPWTGLNEKLFF
TGTGCCAGCAGTTTCCCTCCATGGACAGGGCTTAATGAAAAACTGTTTTTT
>TRBV7-2|TRBJ1-6|NA|NA
CASTSSWQTSSPLHF
TGTGCCAGCACCTCTAGCTGGCAAACCAGTTCACCCCTCCACTTT
>TRBV4-2|TRBJ1-1|NA|NA
CASSPGANQNTEAFF
TGTGCCAGCAGCCCTGGAGCGAATCAGAACACTGAAGCTTTCTTT
>TRBV7-2|TRBJ1-5|NA|NA
CASSQVAGDDQPQHF
TGTGCCAGCAGCCAAGTTGCAGGGGATGATCAGCCCCAGCATTTT
>TRBV11-2|TRBJ1-5|NA|NA
CASSPGLGAYSNQPQHF
TGTGCCAGCAGCCCTGGACTGGGGGCATATAGCAATCAGCCCCAGCATTTT
>TRBV30|TRBJ1-3|TRBD1|few
CALRTGAGNTIYF
TGTGCCTTACGGACAGGGGCTGGAAACACCATATATTTT
>TRBV18|TRBJ2-7|NA|NA
CASSPLGSYEQYF
TGTGCCAGCTCACCACTAGGTTCCTACGAGCAGTACTTC
>TRBV7-2|TRBJ1-2|NA|NA
CASSFGNYGYTF
TGTGCCAGCAGCTTCGGTAACTATGGCTACACCTTC